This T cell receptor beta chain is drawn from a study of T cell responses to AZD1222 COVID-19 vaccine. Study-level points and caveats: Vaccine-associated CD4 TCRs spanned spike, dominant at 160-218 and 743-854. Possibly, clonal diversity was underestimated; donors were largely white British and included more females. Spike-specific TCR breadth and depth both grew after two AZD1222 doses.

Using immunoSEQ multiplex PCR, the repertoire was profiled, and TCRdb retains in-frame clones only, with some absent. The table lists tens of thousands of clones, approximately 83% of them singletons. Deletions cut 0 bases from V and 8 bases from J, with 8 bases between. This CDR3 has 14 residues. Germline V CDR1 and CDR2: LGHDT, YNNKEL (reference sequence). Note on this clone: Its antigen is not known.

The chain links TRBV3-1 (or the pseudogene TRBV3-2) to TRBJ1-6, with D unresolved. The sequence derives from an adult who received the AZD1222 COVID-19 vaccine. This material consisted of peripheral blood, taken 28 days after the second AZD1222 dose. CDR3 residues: CASSQEPSDSPLHF. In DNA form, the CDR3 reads TGTGCCAGCAGCCAAGAACCTAGCGATTCACCCCTCCACTTT.